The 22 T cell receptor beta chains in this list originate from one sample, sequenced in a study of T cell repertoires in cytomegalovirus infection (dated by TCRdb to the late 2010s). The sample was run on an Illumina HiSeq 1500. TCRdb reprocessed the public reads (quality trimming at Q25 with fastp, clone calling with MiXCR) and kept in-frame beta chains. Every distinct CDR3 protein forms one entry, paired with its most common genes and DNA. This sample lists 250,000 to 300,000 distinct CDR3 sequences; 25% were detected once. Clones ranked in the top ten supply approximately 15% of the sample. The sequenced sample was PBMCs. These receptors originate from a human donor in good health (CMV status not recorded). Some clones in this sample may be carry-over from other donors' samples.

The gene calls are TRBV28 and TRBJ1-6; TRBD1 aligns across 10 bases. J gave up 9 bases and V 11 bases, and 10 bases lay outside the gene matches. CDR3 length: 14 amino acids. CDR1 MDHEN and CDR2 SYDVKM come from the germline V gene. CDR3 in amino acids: CAVFPGQGSSPLHF. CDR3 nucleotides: TGTGCCGTTTTTCCGGGACAGGGGAGTTCACCCCTCCACTTT.

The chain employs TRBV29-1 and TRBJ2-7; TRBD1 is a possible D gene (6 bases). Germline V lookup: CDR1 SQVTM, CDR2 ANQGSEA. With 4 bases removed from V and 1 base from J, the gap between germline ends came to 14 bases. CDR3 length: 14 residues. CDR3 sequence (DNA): TGCAGCGTTGGGGGCTGGGGGCAGTCCTACGAGCAGTACTTC. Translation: CSVGGWGQSYEQYF.

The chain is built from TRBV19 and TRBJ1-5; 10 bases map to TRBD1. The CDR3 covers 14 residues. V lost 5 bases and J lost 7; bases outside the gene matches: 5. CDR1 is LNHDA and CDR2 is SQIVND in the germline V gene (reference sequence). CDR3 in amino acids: CASSRGQGYQPQHF. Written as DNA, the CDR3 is TGTGCCAGTAGTCGGGGACAGGGGTACCAGCCCCAGCATTTT.

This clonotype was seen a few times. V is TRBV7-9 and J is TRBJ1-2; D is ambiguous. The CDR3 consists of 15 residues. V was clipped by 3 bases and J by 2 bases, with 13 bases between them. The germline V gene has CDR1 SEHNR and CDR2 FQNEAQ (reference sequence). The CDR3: CASSFPAGGNYGYTF. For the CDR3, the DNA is TGTGCCAGCAGCTTTCCCGCAGGAGGCAACTATGGCTACACCTTC.

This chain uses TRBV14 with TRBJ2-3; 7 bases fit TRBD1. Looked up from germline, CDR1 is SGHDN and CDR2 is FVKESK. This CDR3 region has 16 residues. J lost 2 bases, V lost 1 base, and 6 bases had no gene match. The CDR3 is CASSQGTGQYTDTQYF. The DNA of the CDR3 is TGTGCCAGCAGCCAAGGAACGGGACAGTACACAGATACGCAGTATTTT.

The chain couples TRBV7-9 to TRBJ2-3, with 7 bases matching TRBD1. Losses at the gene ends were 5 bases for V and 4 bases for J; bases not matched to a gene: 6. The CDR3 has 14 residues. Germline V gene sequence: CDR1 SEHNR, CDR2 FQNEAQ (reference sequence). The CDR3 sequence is CASSPITGADTQYF. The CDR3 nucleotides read TGTGCCAGCAGCCCGATCACAGGGGCAGATACGCAGTATTTT.

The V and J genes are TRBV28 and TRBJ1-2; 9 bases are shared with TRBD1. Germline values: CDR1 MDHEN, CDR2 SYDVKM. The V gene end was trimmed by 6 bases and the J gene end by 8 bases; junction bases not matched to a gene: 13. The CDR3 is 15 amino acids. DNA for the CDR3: TGTGCCAGCAGCGTAGGGGGGGGACAGGGTGGAGGCTACACCTTC. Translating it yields CASSVGGGQGGGYTF.

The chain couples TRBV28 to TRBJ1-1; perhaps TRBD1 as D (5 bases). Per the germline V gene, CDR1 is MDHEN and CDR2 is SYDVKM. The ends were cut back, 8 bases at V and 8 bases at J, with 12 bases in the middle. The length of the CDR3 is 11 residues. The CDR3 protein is CASRGAAEAFF. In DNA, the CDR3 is TGTGCCAGCCGTGGGGCAGCCGAAGCTTTCTTT.

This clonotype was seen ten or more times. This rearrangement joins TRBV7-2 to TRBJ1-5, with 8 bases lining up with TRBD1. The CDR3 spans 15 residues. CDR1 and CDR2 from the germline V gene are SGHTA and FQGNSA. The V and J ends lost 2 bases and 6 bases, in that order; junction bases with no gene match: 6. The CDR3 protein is CASSLRQGIIQPQHF. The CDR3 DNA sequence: TGTGCCAGCAGCTTAAGACAGGGGATCATTCAGCCCCAGCATTTT. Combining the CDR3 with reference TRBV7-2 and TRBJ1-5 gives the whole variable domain GAGVSQSPSNKVTEKGKDVELRCDPISGHTALYWYRQSLGQGLEFLIYFQGNSAPDKSGLPSDRFSAERTGGSVSTLTIQRTQQEDSAVYLCASSLRQGIIQPQHFGDGTRLSIL.

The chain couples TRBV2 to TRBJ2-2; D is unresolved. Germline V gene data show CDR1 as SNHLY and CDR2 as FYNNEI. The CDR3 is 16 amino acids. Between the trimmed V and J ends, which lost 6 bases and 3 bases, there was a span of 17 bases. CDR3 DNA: TGTGCCAGCAGCTATATATCGTCGAAAGACACCGGGGAGCTGTTTTTT. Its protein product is CASSYISSKDTGELFF.

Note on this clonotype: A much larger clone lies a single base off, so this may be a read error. DNA of the CDR3: TGTGCCAGCAGTCCGGTCCAGGAGGGGACCCAGAACTTC. Its translation is CASSPVQEGTQNF. The rearrangement links TRBV7-9 to TRBJ2-5; weak D call: TRBD2 (6 bases). Per germline, CDR1 SEHNR and CDR2 FQNEAQ (reference sequence). CDR3 length: 13 residues.

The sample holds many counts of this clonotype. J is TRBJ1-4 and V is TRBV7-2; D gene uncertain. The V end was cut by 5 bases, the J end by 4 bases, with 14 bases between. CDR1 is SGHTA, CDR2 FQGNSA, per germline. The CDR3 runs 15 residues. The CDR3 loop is CASSQGPPGNEKLFF. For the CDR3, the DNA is TGTGCCAGCAGCCAAGGCCCTCCGGGTAATGAAAAACTGTTTTTT.

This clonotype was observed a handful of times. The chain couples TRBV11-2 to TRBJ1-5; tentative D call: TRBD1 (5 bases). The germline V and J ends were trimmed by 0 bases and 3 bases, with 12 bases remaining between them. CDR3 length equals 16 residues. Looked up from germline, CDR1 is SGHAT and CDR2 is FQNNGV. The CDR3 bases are TGTGCCAGCAGCTTAGATCTGACAGCACTCAATCAGCCCCAGCATTTT. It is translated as CASSLDLTALNQPQHF.

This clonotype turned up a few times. In DNA, the CDR3 is TGTGCCAGCAGTACCGTGACAGATACGCAGTATTTT. Residues: CASSTVTDTQYF. The rearrangement joins TRBV7-2 to TRBJ2-3; D not certain. The CDR3 loop spans 12 amino acids. Germline V gene data show CDR1 as SGHTA and CDR2 as FQGNSA. The V end lost 6 bases, the J end lost 3 bases, and 7 bases lay between the germline ends.

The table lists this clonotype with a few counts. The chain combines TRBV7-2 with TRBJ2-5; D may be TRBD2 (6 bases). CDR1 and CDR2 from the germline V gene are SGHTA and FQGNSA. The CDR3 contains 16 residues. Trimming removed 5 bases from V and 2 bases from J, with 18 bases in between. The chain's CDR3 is CASSGDPGGRQETQYF. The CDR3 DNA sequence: TGTGCCAGCAGCGGAGACCCCGGGGGTAGGCAAGAGACCCAGTACTTC.

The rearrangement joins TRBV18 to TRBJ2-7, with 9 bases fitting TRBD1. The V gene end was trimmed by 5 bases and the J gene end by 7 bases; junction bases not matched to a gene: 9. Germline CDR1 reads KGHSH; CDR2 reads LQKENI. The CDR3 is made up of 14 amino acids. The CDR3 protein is CASSTRTGEGEQYF. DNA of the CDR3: TGTGCCAGCTCAACTCGGACAGGGGAGGGAGAGCAGTACTTC.

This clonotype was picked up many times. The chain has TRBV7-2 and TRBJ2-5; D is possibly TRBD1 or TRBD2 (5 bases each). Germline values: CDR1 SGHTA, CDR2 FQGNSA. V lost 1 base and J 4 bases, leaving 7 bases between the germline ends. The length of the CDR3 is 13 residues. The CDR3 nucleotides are TGTGCCAGCAGCTTAGGGGGACGAGAGACCCAGTACTTC. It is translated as CASSLGGRETQYF.

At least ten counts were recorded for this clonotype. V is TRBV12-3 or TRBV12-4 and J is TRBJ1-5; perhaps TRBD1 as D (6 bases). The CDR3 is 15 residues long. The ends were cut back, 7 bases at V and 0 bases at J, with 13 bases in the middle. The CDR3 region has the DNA TGTGCCAGCACCAGAGGGGGAAATAGCAATCAGCCCCAGCATTTT. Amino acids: CASTRGGNSNQPQHF.

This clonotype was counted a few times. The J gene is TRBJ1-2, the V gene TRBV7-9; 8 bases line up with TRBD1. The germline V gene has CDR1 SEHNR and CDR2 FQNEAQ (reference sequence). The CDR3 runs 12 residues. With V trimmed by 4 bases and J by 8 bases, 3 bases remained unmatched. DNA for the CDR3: TGTGCCAGCAGCTCGGGGACAGGCGGCTACACCTTC. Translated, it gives CASSSGTGGYTF.

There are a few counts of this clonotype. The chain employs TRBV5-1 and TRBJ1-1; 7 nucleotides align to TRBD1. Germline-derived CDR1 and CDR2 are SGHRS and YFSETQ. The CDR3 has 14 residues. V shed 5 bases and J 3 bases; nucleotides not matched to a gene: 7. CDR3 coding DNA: TGCGCCAGCAGACGGCAGGGGGTGGACACTGAAGCTTTCTTT. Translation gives CASRRQGVDTEAFF.

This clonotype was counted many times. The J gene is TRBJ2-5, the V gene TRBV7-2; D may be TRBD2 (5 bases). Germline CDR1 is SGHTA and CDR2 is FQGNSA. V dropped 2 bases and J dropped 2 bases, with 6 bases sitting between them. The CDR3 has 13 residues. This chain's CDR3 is CASSLREQETQYF. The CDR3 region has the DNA TGTGCCAGCAGCTTACGGGAACAAGAGACCCAGTACTTC. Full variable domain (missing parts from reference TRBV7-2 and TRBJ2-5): GAGVSQSPSNKVTEKGKDVELRCDPISGHTALYWYRQSLGQGLEFLIYFQGNSAPDKSGLPSDRFSAERTGGSVSTLTIQRTQQEDSAVYLCASSLREQETQYFGPGTRLLVL.

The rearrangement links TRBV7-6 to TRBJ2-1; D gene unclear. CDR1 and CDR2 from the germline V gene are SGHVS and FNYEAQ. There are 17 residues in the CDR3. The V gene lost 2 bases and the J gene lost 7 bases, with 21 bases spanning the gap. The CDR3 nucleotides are TGTGCCAGCAGCTTAATAAACCCAGAAAGGTACCCTAATGAGCAGTTCTTC. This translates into CASSLINPERYPNEQFF.